This T cell receptor (beta chain) was found in a study of cytomegalovirus exposure and HLA in healthy donors. The V gene's germline CDR1 is MNHNS and CDR2 SASEGT. CDR3 length: 13 amino acids. Primers for the PCR totalled 60 Vbeta and 13 Jbeta. Sequencing was performed with immunoSEQ multiplex PCR; in TCRdb, only in-frame clones are kept and a portion is missing. The sample carries 85,000 to 100,000 clones, about 75% recorded once. Details on this clone: The junction shows a germline mismatch at one end, possibly a read error. Other DNA sequences in this sample translate to the same CDR3.

What was sequenced was PBMCs. This chain uses TRBV6-1 with TRBJ1-5; D gene unclear. The sequence was obtained from a woman aged 40-49 years in good health and CMV-seronegative. The CDR3 DNA reads TGTGCCAGCAGCGAAGGAGGGAATCAGCCCCAGCATTTT. It encodes CASSEGGNQPQHF.